This entry features one T cell receptor beta chain sequence. This CDR3 has 16 residues. Germline CDR1 reads MDHEN; CDR2 reads SYDVKM. With V trimmed by 2 bases and J by 8 bases, 9 bases remained unmatched. This sample was taken from a study of blood T cell repertoires in COVID-19. For the study at large: The samples span acute and convalescent COVID-19 from the United States, Italy and Spain.

Authors' data handling: Reference gene primer amplification gave estimated nucleated cell counts. Profiling relied on immunoSEQ multiplex PCR, and the TCRdb table lists in-frame clones only, not all of them. Clone size and the V and J calls come from that table; the DNA yielded D and trimming. The table lists some 130,000 clones, 80% to 90% of them singletons, with approximately 3.3% in the top ten. The sequence derives from a woman aged 55 to 70 with acute or convalescent COVID-19. The material sequenced was peripheral blood. This rearrangement joins TRBV28 to TRBJ1-4; 9 bases are a match to TRBD1. For the CDR3, the DNA is TGTGCCAGCAGTTTACACAAGGGACAGGGTACAGAAAAACTGTTTTTT. It translates to CASSLHKGQGTEKLFF.